This T cell receptor beta chain is drawn from a study of immune characterization of retroperitoneal liposarcoma (dated 2019 in TCRdb). Comment on this clonotype: No antigen is known for it. There are no base qualities to consult, and no much larger clone falls within one base.

Library prep was done by PCR. For sequencing, a NextSeq 500 was employed. TCRdb handled the public reads itself, with Q25 trimming in fastp and clone calling in MiXCR, and kept productive beta chains. Each entry merges the rows of one CDR3 protein and shows their most common DNA and genes. The sample records 9,500 or so distinct CDR3 sequences, about 29% of which are singletons. The top ten constitute roughly 8.7% of the sample. Sequenced material: tumor tissue. The TCR was taken from a male donor with retroperitoneal liposarcoma.

CDR3 region: CASSDLSGDSNQPQHF. The DNA sequence is TGCGCCAGCAGTGATCTGTCCGGGGATAGCAATCAGCCCCAGCATTTT. The chain is assembled from TRBV10-1 and TRBJ1-5, with no confidently assigned D gene. Cut back by 3 bases and 0 bases, the V and J ends lie 12 bases apart. Including the terminal cysteine and phenylalanine, the CDR3 comprises 16 residues. This entry keeps only the CDR3 DNA: 48 bases, framed from base 1. For CDR1 and CDR2, the germline V gene (reference sequence) lists WNHNN and SYGVQD.